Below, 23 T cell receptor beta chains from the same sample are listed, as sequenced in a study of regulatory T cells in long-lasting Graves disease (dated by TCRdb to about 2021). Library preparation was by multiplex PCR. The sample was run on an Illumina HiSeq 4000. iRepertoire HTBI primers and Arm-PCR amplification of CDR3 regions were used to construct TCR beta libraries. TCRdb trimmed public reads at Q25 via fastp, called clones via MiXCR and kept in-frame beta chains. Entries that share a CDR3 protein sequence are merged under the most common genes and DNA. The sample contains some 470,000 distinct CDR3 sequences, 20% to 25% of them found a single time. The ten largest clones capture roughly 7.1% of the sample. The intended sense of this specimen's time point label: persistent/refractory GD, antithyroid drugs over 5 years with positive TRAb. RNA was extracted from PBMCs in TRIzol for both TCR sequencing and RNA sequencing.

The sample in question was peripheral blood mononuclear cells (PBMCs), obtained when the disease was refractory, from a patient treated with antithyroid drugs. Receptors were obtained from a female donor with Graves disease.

The CDR3 DNA follows: TGCGCCAGCAGCCCCTCCACGGGACATGGGAACACTGAAGCTTTCTTT. Translated, it gives CASSPSTGHGNTEAFF. The genes are TRBV5-1 and TRBJ1-1; D possibly corresponds to TRBD1 (6 bases). The CDR3 extends over 16 amino acids. The germline V gene has CDR1 SGHRS and CDR2 YFSETQ. V dropped 4 bases and J dropped 1 base, with 17 bases sitting between them.

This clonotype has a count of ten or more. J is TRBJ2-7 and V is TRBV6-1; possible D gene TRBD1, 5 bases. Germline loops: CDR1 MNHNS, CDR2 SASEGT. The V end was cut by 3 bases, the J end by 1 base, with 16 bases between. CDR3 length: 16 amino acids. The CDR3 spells CASSEKTDRNSYEQYF. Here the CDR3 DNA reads TGTGCCAGCAGTGAGAAGACCGACAGAAATTCCTACGAGCAGTACTTC.

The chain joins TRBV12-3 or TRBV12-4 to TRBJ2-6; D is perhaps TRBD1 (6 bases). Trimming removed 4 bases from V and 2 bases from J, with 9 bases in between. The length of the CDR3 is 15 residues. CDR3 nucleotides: TGTGCCAGCAGTTCAGGGGCCCCTGGGGCCAACGTCCTGACTTTC. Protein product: CASSSGAPGANVLTF.

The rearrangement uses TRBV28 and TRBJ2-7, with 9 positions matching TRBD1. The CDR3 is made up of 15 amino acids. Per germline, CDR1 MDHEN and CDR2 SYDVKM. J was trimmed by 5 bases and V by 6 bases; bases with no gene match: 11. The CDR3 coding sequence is TGTGCCAGCAGCGTTGCCGGGACAGGGAAACACGAGCAGTACTTC. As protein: CASSVAGTGKHEQYF.

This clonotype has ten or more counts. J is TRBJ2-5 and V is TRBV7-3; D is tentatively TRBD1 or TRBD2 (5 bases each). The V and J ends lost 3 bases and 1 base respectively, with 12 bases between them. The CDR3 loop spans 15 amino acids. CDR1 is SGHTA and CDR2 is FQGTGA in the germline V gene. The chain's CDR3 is CASSFTPGPQETQYF. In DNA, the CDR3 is TGTGCCAGCAGCTTCACCCCGGGACCCCAAGAGACCCAGTACTTC.

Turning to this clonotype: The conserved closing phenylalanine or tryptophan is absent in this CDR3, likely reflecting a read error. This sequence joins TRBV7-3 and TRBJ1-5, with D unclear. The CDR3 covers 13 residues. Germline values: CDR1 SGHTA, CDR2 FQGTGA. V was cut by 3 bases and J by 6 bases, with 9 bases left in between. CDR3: CASSLGKGQPQHL. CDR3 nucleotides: TGTGCCAGCAGCTTGGGGAAGGGTCAGCCCCAGCATCTT.

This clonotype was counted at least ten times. CDR3 loop: CASSSRTGPHNGYTF. The CDR3 region has the DNA TGTGCCAGCAGCTCGCGGACGGGCCCGCACAATGGCTACACCTTC. The V and J genes are TRBV13 and TRBJ1-2; D is unresolved. V dropped 4 bases and J dropped 6 bases, with 18 bases sitting between them. Germline-derived CDR1 and CDR2 are PRHDT and FYEKMQ (reference sequence). The CDR3 has 15 residues.

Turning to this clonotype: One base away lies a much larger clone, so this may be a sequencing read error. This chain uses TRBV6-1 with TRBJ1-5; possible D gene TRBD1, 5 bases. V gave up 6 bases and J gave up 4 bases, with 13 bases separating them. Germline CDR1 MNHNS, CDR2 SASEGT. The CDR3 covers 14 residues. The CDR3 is CASSGDWRNQPQHF. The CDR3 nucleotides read TGTGCCAGCAGCGGGGACTGGAGAAATCAGCCCCAGCATTTT.

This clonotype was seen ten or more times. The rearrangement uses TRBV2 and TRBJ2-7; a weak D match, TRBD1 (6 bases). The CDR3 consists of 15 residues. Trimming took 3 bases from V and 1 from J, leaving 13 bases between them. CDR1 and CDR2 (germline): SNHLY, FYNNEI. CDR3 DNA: TGTGCCAGCAGTGAGGGACATCTGAAATCCTACGAGCAGTACTTC. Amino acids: CASSEGHLKSYEQYF. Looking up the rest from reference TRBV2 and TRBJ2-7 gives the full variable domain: EPEVTQTPSHQVTQMGQEVILRCVPISNHLYFYWYRQILGQKVEFLVSFYNNEISEKSEIFDDQFSVERPDGSNFTLKIRSTKLEDSAMYFCASSEGHLKSYEQYFGPGTRLTVT.

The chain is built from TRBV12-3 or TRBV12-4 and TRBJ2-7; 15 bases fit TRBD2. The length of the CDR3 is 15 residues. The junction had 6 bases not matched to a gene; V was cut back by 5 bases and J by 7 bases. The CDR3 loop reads CASSGLAGGPVEQYF. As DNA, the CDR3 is TGTGCCAGCAGTGGACTAGCGGGAGGGCCGGTAGAGCAGTACTTC.

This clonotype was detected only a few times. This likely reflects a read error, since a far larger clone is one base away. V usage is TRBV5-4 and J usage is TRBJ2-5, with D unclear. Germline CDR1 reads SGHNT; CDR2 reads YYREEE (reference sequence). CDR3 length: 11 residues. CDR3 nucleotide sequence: TGTGCCAGCAGCCCCCAAGAGACCCAGTGCTTC. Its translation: CASSPQETQCF.

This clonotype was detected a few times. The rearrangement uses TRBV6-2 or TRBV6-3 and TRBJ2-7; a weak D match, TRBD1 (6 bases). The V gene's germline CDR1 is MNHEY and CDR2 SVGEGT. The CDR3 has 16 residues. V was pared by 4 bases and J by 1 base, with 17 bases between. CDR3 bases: TGTGCCAGCAGTTCGGTGGACAGTTATCTTTCCTACGAGCAGTACTTC. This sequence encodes CASSSVDSYLSYEQYF.

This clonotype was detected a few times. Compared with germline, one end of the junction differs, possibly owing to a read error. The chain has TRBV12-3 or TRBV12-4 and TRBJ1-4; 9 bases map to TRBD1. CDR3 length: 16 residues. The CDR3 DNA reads TGTGCCAGCAGCTCGGACAGGGGAACAACTAATGAAAAACTGTCTTTT. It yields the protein CASSSDRGTTNEKLSF.

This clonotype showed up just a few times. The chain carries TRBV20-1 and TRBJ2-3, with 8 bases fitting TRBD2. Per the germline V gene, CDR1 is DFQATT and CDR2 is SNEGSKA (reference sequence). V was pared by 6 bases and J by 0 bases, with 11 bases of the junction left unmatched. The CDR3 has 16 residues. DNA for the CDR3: TGCAGTGCCAGGAGCGGACTAGCTGCTAGCACAGATACGCAGTATTTT. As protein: CSARSGLAASTDTQYF.

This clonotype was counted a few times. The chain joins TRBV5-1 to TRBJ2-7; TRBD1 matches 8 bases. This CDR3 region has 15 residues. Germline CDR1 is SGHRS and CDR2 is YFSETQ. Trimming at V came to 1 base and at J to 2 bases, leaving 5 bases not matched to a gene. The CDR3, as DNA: TGCGCCAGCAGCTTGTCGACAGGGGAGACCTACGAGCAGTACTTC. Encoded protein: CASSLSTGETYEQYF.

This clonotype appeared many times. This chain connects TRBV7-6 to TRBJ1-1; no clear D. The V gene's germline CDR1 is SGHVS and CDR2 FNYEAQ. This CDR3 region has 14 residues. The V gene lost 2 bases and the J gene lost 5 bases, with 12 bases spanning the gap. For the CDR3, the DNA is TGTGCCAGCAGCTTATTGGGCTTGGGGACTGAAGCTTTCTTT. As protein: CASSLLGLGTEAFF. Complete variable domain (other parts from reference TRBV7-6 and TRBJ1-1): GAGVSQSPRYKVTKRGQDVALRCDPISGHVSLYWYRQALGQGPEFLTYFNYEAQQDKSGLPNDRFSAERPEGSISTLTIQRTEQRDSAMYRCASSLLGLGTEAFFGQGTRLTVV.

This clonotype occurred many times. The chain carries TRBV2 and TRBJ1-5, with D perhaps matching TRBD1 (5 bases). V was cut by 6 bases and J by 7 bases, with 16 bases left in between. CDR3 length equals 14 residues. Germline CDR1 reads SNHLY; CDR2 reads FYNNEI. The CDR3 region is CASSREQGGQPQHF. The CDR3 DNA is TGTGCCAGCAGCCGGGAGCAGGGCGGGCAGCCCCAGCATTTT. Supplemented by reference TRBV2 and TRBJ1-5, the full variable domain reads EPEVTQTPSHQVTQMGQEVILRCVPISNHLYFYWYRQILGQKVEFLVSFYNNEISEKSEIFDDQFSVERPDGSNFTLKIRSTKLEDSAMYFCASSREQGGQPQHFGDGTRLSIL.

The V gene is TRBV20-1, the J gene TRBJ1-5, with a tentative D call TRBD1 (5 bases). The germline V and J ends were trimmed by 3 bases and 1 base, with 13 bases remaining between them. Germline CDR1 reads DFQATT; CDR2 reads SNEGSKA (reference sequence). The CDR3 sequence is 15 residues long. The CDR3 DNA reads TGCAGTGCTAGTTTCGGGGGATGGAGCAATCAGCCCCAGCATTTT. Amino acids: CSASFGGWSNQPQHF.

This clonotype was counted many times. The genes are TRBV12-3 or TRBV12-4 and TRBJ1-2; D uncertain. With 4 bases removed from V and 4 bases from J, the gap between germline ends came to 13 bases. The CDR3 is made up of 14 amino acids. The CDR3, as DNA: TGTGCCAGCAGTTCTGCGGAGATCTTCTATGGCTACACCTTC. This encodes CASSSAEIFYGYTF.

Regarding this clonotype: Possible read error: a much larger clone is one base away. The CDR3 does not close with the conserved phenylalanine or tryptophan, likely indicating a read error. CDR3 DNA sequence: TGTGCCAGCAGCCAGTACAGGGAATACGTCTACGAGCAGTACCTC. Protein sequence: CASSQYREYVYEQYL. This sequence joins TRBV3-1 and TRBJ2-7, with D perhaps TRBD1 (6 bases). The CDR3 length is 15 residues. Germline CDR1 LGHDT, CDR2 YNNKEL (reference sequence). Trimming removed 3 bases from V and 3 bases from J, with 15 bases in between.

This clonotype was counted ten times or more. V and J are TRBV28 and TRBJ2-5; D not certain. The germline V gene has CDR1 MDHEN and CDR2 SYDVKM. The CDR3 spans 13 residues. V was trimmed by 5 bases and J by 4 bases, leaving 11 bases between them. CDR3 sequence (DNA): TGTGCCAGCAGTGTCCCAGGTGGAGAGACCCAGTACTTC. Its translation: CASSVPGGETQYF.

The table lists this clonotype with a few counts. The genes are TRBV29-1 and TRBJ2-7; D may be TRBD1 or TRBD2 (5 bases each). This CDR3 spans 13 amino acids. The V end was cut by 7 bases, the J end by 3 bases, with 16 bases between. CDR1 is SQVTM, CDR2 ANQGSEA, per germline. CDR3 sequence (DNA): TGCAGCGCCCTACCGGGACCCGACTACGAGCAGTACTTC. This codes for CSALPGPDYEQYF.

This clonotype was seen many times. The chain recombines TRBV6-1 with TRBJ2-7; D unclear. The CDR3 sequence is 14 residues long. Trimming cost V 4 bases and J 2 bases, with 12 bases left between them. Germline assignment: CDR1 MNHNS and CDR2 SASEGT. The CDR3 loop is CASSGWVFAYEQYF. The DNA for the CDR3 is TGTGCCAGCAGTGGGTGGGTATTCGCCTACGAGCAGTACTTC.